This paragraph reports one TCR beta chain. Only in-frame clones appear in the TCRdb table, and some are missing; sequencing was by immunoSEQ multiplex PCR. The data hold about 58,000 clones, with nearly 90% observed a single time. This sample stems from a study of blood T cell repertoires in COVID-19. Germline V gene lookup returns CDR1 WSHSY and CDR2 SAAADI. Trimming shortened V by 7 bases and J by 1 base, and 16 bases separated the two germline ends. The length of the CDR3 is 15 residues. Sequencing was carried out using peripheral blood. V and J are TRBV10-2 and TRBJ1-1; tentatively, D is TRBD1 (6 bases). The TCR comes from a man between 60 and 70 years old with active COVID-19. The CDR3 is CASKWSGDQNTEAFF. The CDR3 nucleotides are TGCGCCAGCAAATGGTCAGGGGACCAGAACACTGAAGCTTTCTTT.